Below, 28 T cell receptor beta chains from the same sample are listed, as sequenced in a study of blood T cell repertoires in COVID-19. The table came from immunoSEQ multiplex PCR; TCRdb's copy has only in-frame clones and leaves some out. This sample has some 250,000 clones, with 87% found just once. The sequenced sample consisted of peripheral blood. Every receptor here comes from a man aged 55 to 70 who had recovered from COVID-19.

The chain employs TRBV5-4 and TRBJ1-3; D remains ambiguous. Trimming shortened V by 1 base and J by 2 bases, and 7 bases separated the two germline ends. From germline, CDR1 is SGHNT and CDR2 YYREEE (reference sequence). This CDR3 region has 14 residues. Here the CDR3 DNA reads TGTGCCAGCAGCTTGATCGGGGCTGGAAACACCATATATTTT. Translating gives CASSLIGAGNTIYF.

The genes are TRBV28 and TRBJ2-7, with TRBD2 as a possible D gene (5 bases). The CDR3 contains 13 residues. V was cut by 2 bases and J by 4 bases, with 9 bases left in between. Germline CDR1 and CDR2: MDHEN and SYDVKM. The CDR3 DNA reads TGTGCCAGCAGTTTAATGAGGGTTTACGAGCAGTACGTC. Its protein is CASSLMRVYEQYV.

The chain has TRBV6-5 and TRBJ1-5, with D possibly matching TRBD1 (5 bases). CDR1 is MNHEY, CDR2 SVGAGI, per germline. The CDR3 extends over 14 amino acids. V gave up 0 bases and J gave up 5 bases, with 8 bases separating them. CDR3 nucleotides: TGTGCCAGCAGTTACTCAAGGGGTCATCAGCCCCAGCATTTT. Amino acids: CASSYSRGHQPQHF.

Details on this clone: Other nucleotide sequences in the sample specify the same CDR3. J is TRBJ2-1 and V is TRBV3-1 (or the pseudogene TRBV3-2), with TRBD2 identical over 12 bases. This CDR3 has 15 residues. V lost 4 bases to trimming and J lost 6 bases; unmatched junction nucleotides: 4. Germline V gene data show CDR1 as LGHDT and CDR2 as YNNKEL (reference sequence). DNA for the CDR3: TGTGCCAGCAGCCGAACTAGCGGGGGGAGCAATGAGCAGTTCTTC. Its protein is CASSRTSGGSNEQFF.

This clone was counted between two and nine times. V and J are TRBV27 and TRBJ2-1; TRBD1 matches at 10 bases. Germline V gene data show CDR1 as MNHEY and CDR2 as SMNVEV (reference sequence). The CDR3 has 16 amino acids. The V segment lost 2 bases and the J segment 7 bases; nucleotides outside the gene matches: 8. The CDR3 DNA reads as TGTGCCAGCAGTTTAAAAGGGACAGGGGTTTTGAATGAGCAGTTCTTC. Protein sequence: CASSLKGTGVLNEQFF.

In DNA, the CDR3 is TGCGCCAGCAGCGCTAACAGGGACCTGAATTCACCCCTCCACTTT. Amino acids: CASSANRDLNSPLHF. The rearrangement links TRBV5-1 to TRBJ1-6, with D possibly being TRBD1 (6 bases). Deletions cut 4 bases from V and 7 bases from J, with 15 bases between. CDR1 is SGHRS, CDR2 YFSETQ, per germline. The CDR3 spans 15 residues. Variable domain in full (rest from reference TRBV5-1 and TRBJ1-6): KAGVTQTPRYLIKTRGQQVTLSCSPISGHRSVSWYQQTPGQGLQFLFEYFSETQRNKGNFPGRFSGRQFSNSRSEMNVSTLELGDSALYLCASSANRDLNSPLHFGNGTRLTVT.

V usage is TRBV30 and J usage is TRBJ1-2, with 8 bases fitting TRBD1. Germline V gene data show CDR1 as GTSNPN and CDR2 as SVGIG (reference sequence). V shed 2 bases, J shed 4 bases, and the junction held 9 bases outside the gene matches. This CDR3 has 15 amino acids. The CDR3 region is CAWSFPTGGSYGYTF. The CDR3 bases are TGTGCCTGGAGTTTCCCCACAGGGGGAAGCTATGGCTACACCTTC.

V gene TRBV20-1 combines with J gene TRBJ2-7; 10 bases are a match to TRBD1. V trimming: 3 bases; J trimming: 6 bases; junction bases outside the gene matches: 8. Germline CDR1 DFQATT, CDR2 SNEGSKA (reference sequence). The CDR3 runs to 14 residues. The DNA of the CDR3 is TGCAGTGCTAGTTCCCCGACAGGGGGCGGCGAGCAGTACTTC. This encodes CSASSPTGGGEQYF.

The chain employs TRBV5-1 and TRBJ1-3; D is uncertain. This CDR3 region has 13 residues. Deletions cut 5 bases from V and 0 bases from J, with 6 bases between. Germline CDR1 and CDR2: SGHRS and YFSETQ. The CDR3 loop is CASRWASGNTIYF. DNA of the CDR3: TGCGCCAGCAGGTGGGCCTCTGGAAACACCATATATTTT.

The chain uses TRBV2 and TRBJ2-1; 10 nucleotides match TRBD1. Germline lookup yields CDR1 SNHLY and CDR2 FYNNEI. Unmatched junction bases numbered 9, after V lost 11 bases and J lost 8 bases. The CDR3 loop spans 13 amino acids. Here the CDR3 reads CAGGMDRGYEQFF. The DNA of the CDR3 is TGTGCCGGAGGGATGGACAGGGGGTATGAGCAGTTCTTC.

The table lists this clone with a count of one. The gene calls are TRBV6-5 and TRBJ1-2, with TRBD1 matching 8 bases. Germline-derived CDR1 and CDR2 are MNHEY and SVGAGI. V was pared by 0 bases and J by 8 bases, with 5 bases of the junction left unmatched. The CDR3 totals 14 residues. The chain's CDR3 is CASSYSDRAGGYTF. The CDR3 nucleotides are TGTGCCAGCAGTTACTCGGACAGGGCGGGAGGCTACACCTTC.

The chain recombines TRBV7-6 with TRBJ2-5; tentatively, D is TRBD2 (5 bases). This CDR3 comprises 14 residues. CDR1 is SGHVS and CDR2 is FNYEAQ in the germline V gene. Trimming pared 1 base from V and 5 bases from J, leaving 11 bases between. The CDR3 DNA reads as TGTGCCAGCAGCTTAGTCGGGGTAGCGGAGACCCAGTACTTC. As protein: CASSLVGVAETQYF.

The chain joins TRBV7-9 to TRBJ1-1; TRBD1 aligns across 7 bases. CDR1 and CDR2 from the germline V gene are SEHNR and FQNEAQ (reference sequence). There are 14 residues in the CDR3. Trimming at V came to 5 bases and at J to 4 bases, leaving 7 bases not matched to a gene. CDR3 nucleotides: TGTGCCAGCAGCACACCAGGGGGAGGCACTGAAGCTTTCTTT. Its protein product is CASSTPGGGTEAFF. Looking up the rest from reference TRBV7-9 and TRBJ1-1 gives the full variable domain: DTGVSQNPRHKITKRGQNVTFRCDPISEHNRLYWYRQTLGQGPEFLTYFQNEAQLEKSRLLSDRFSAERPKGSFSTLEIQRTEQGDSAMYLCASSTPGGGTEAFFGQGTRLTVV.

This clone was detected only once. The chain recombines TRBV4-1 with TRBJ1-6, with 8 bases fitting TRBD1. Germline V lookup: CDR1 MGHRA, CDR2 YSYEKL. This CDR3 has 16 amino acids. V shed 2 bases and J 9 bases; nucleotides not matched to a gene: 9. As DNA, the CDR3 is TGCGCCAGCAGCCAACGGATAACAGGGGGAGGTTCACCCCTCCACTTT. This gives the protein CASSQRITGGGSPLHF.

J is TRBJ2-1 and V is TRBV3-1 (or the pseudogene TRBV3-2), with D perhaps matching TRBD1 (5 bases). Trimming pared 4 bases from V and 7 bases from J, leaving 11 bases between. CDR1 and CDR2 (germline): LGHDT, YNNKEL (reference sequence). The CDR3 has 13 residues. CDR3 sequence reads: CASSPTGLNEQFF. CDR3 in DNA: TGTGCCAGCAGCCCCACAGGCCTAAATGAGCAGTTCTTC.

V and J are TRBV5-1 and TRBJ2-3, with 7 bases matching TRBD2. Germline assignment: CDR1 SGHRS and CDR2 YFSETQ. The length of the CDR3 is 14 residues. Unmatched junction bases numbered 4, after V lost 3 bases and J lost 3 bases. The CDR3 nucleotides are TGCGCCAGCAGCTCCCAAGCGGGGACAGATACGCAGTATTTT. Amino acids: CASSSQAGTDTQYF.

This chain joins TRBV30 and TRBJ2-7; D unclear. Germline values: CDR1 GTSNPN, CDR2 SVGIG (reference sequence). The V gene lost 3 bases and the J gene lost 3 bases, with 6 bases spanning the gap. The CDR3 is 11 amino acids. The CDR3 nucleotides are TGTGCCTGGAGACAGAACTACGAGCAGTACTTC. Protein product: CAWRQNYEQYF.

V usage is TRBV3-1 (or the pseudogene TRBV3-2) and J usage is TRBJ1-3; D perhaps matches TRBD1 (5 bases). Trimming stripped 4 bases from V and 0 bases from J, with 13 bases between. The CDR3 covers 16 residues. Germline lookup yields CDR1 LGHDT and CDR2 YNNKEL (reference sequence). DNA of the CDR3: TGTGCCAGCAGCCCCGGACACCTGAGCTCTGGAAACACCATATATTTT. Translating gives CASSPGHLSSGNTIYF.

This sequence joins TRBV2 and TRBJ2-6, with 7 bases that match TRBD1. This CDR3 has 19 residues. Germline CDR1 reads SNHLY; CDR2 reads FYNNEI. The J segment lost 2 bases and the V segment lost 0 bases, leaving 10 bases of the junction unmatched. The CDR3 DNA follows: TGTGCCAGCAGTGAAGCCGACTTCGGGACAGCTACTGGGGCCAACGTCCTGACTTTC. Protein sequence: CASSEADFGTATGANVLTF.

The chain combines TRBV11-2 with TRBJ1-2; the D gene is possibly TRBD1 (5 bases). V lost 8 bases, J lost 7 bases, and 20 bases lay in between. CDR3 size: 14 residues. CDR1 is SGHAT, CDR2 FQNNGV, per germline. CDR3 region: CASRRTPGIGGYTF. For the CDR3, the DNA is TGTGCCAGCCGAAGAACCCCAGGGATCGGTGGCTACACCTTC.

The CDR3 spells CASSILAGTGNTIYF. Written as DNA, the CDR3 is TGTGCCAGTAGTATATTGGCGGGGACTGGAAACACCATATATTTT. The chain uses TRBV19 and TRBJ1-3; D call uncertain. Germline V gene lookup returns CDR1 LNHDA and CDR2 SQIVND (reference sequence). This CDR3 comprises 15 residues. Trimming stripped 2 bases from V and 2 bases from J, with 10 bases between.

This clone appeared a few times. The chain is built from TRBV29-1 and TRBJ1-4, with D perhaps matching TRBD1 (5 bases). Germline CDR1 and CDR2: SQVTM and ANQGSEA. V dropped 2 bases and J dropped 7 bases, with 20 bases sitting between them. This CDR3 is built from 16 residues. As DNA, the CDR3 is TGCAGCGTTGAAACCCGGGGACTTTCCGGGGGTGAAAAACTGTTTTTT. Translated: CSVETRGLSGGEKLFF. The whole variable domain, remainder taken from reference TRBV29-1 and TRBJ1-4, is SAVISQKPSRDICQRGTSLTIQCQVDSQVTMMFWYRQQPGQSLTLIATANQGSEATYESGFVIDKFPISRPNLTFSTLTVSNMSPEDSSIYLCSVETRGLSGGEKLFFGSGTQLSVL.

In its sample, this clone was seen a few times. The genes are TRBV2 and TRBJ2-7; weak D call: TRBD1 (6 bases). The CDR3 spans 15 residues. Germline CDR1 is SNHLY and CDR2 is FYNNEI. Trimming removed 4 bases at V and 2 bases at J, with 15 bases between. The CDR3 protein is CASSVGQSSPYEQYV. The CDR3 region has the DNA TGTGCCAGCAGTGTCGGACAGTCGTCCCCCTACGAGCAGTACGTC.

This rearrangement joins TRBV21-1 to TRBJ1-3; the DNA was not used to check the table's D call, TRBD1. TRBV21-1 is a listed pseudogene. The CDR3 is 14 amino acids. CDR3 amino acids: CASSAGQSGNTIYF. The CDR3 DNA is TGTGCCAGCAGCGCCGGACAGTCTGGAAACACCATATATTTT.

This sequence joins TRBV6-5 and TRBJ1-2; D ambiguous. Germline V gene data show CDR1 as MNHEY and CDR2 as SVGAGI. Trimming removed 7 bases from V and 3 bases from J, with 18 bases in between. The CDR3 length is 15 residues. The CDR3 region is CASTPGVRGHYGYTF. Written as DNA, the CDR3 is TGTGCCAGCACCCCGGGAGTGCGGGGTCACTATGGCTACACCTTC.

The chain carries TRBV24-1 and TRBJ2-5; possibly TRBD1 for D (6 bases). Germline loops: CDR1 KGHDR, CDR2 SFDVKD. Trimming took 0 bases from V and 5 from J, leaving 9 bases between them. The CDR3 length is 14 residues. The CDR3 DNA is TGTGCCACCAGTGATTTGCAACAGGGTGAGACCCAGTACTTC. This codes for CATSDLQQGETQYF.

The chain links TRBV21-1 to TRBJ1-2. TRBV21-1 represents a pseudogene. This CDR3 has 14 amino acids. The CDR3 DNA reads as TGTGCCAGCAGCAAAGAGCCCCTCAGAGGCTGCCGTACCTTC. Its protein is CASSKEPLRGCRTF.

The rearrangement joins TRBV9 to TRBJ2-5; TRBD2 agrees at 8 bases. The ends lost 2 bases at V and 5 bases at J; junction bases unmatched: 8. Germline CDR1 is SGDLS and CDR2 is YYNGEE. The CDR3 has 15 residues. CDR3: CASSVGTSRGETQYF. The CDR3 DNA is TGTGCCAGCAGCGTGGGGACTAGTCGAGGTGAGACCCAGTACTTC.